The 8 T cell receptor beta chains listed next were all sequenced from one sample in a study of early T cells in non-severe SARS-CoV-2 infection. TCRdb itself ran the 5' RACE reads through MiXCR, one entry per CDR3 protein. This repertoire shows about 52,000 distinct CDR3 sequences, around 10% found once; its top ten account for about 13%. The sample taken for sequencing was whole blood. The receptors were gathered from an adult who was a healthcare worker with PCR-confirmed SARS-CoV-2 infection or an uninfected control (not recorded which).

This clonotype was counted at least ten times. V and J are TRBV27 and TRBJ2-3; D might be TRBD2 (6 bases). CDR1 and CDR2 (germline): MNHEY, SMNVEV (reference sequence). V was trimmed by 1 base and J by 1 base, leaving 12 bases between them. The length of the CDR3 is 16 residues. The CDR3 nucleotides read TGTGCCAGCAGTTTATTTGGCGGGACCCGCACAGATACGCAGTATTTT. Protein sequence: CASSLFGGTRTDTQYF.

A few counts support this clonotype. CDR3 region: CASSPHTGNSYNEQFF. The CDR3 DNA sequence: TGTGCCAGCAGCCCCCATACTGGCAACTCCTACAATGAGCAGTTCTTC. This chain joins TRBV7-8 and TRBJ2-1; D uncertain. Trimming removed 5 bases at V and 0 bases at J, with 14 bases between. The CDR3 is 16 residues long. From germline, CDR1 is SGHVS and CDR2 FQNEAQ.

Of note for this clonotype: At one boundary the junction diverges from the germline segment, which might be a read error. The rearrangement links TRBV4-1 to TRBJ1-1; D is unclear. This CDR3 is built from 14 residues. Germline CDR1 and CDR2: MGHRA and YSYEKL. The CDR3: CASNQDAQNTEAFF. In DNA form, the CDR3 reads TGCGCCAGCAACCAAGATGCACAGAACACTGAAGCTTTCTTT.

A few counts support this clonotype. The chain couples TRBV7-2 to TRBJ2-5; 10 bases map to TRBD2. Germline values: CDR1 SGHTA, CDR2 FQGNSA. The CDR3 is made up of 16 amino acids. V was clipped by 4 bases and J by 4 bases; unmatched bases: 9. The CDR3 is CASSSSGSGSTETQYF. DNA for the CDR3: TGTGCCAGCAGCTCTAGCGGGAGTGGTTCAACAGAGACCCAGTACTTC.

At least ten counts were recorded for this clonotype. V gene TRBV6-1 combines with J gene TRBJ2-2; 11 bases line up with TRBD2. The CDR3 covers 18 residues. Germline loops: CDR1 MNHNS, CDR2 SASEGT. The ends lost 4 bases at V and 4 bases at J; junction bases unmatched: 11. The CDR3 sequence: CASSVLSGLAGGTGELFF. The CDR3 coding sequence is TGTGCCAGCAGTGTACTGAGCGGGCTAGCGGGGGGCACCGGGGAGCTGTTTTTT.

This clonotype was recorded at least ten times. The CDR3 DNA follows: TGCGCCAGCAGTGAAAGTGGTAGTGATACGCAGTATTTT. Translation: CASSESGSDTQYF. V gene TRBV10-1 combines with J gene TRBJ2-3; D call uncertain. V lost 3 bases to trimming and J lost 6 bases, with 10 bases between them. This CDR3 has 13 residues. Germline assignment: CDR1 WNHNN and CDR2 SYGVQD (reference sequence).

This clonotype turned up a few times. The chain combines TRBV5-1 with TRBJ2-2; D may correspond to TRBD1 or TRBD2 (6 bases each). The V gene lost 1 base and the J gene lost 6 bases, with 16 bases spanning the gap. This CDR3 contains 16 residues. From germline, CDR1 is SGHRS and CDR2 YFSETQ. The CDR3 reads CASSLQRGPSPGELFF. CDR3 bases: TGCGCCAGCAGCTTGCAACGGGGGCCTTCCCCCGGGGAGCTGTTTTTT.

The chain joins TRBV20-1 to TRBJ2-5, with TRBD1 identical over 10 bases. After removal of 4 bases from V and 7 bases from J, the junction contained 9 bases not matched to a gene. The germline gives CDR1 DFQATT, CDR2 SNEGSKA (reference sequence). The CDR3 length is 14 residues. CDR3 coding DNA: TGCAGTGCTAAGTCCCTCGGACAGGGGGTGACCCAGTACTTC. This gives the protein CSAKSLGQGVTQYF.